This is a list of T cell receptor beta chains from one sample in a study of T cells in Graves' hyperthyroidism and ophthalmopathy. TCRdb processed the multiplex PCR reads anew with MiXCR; each CDR3 protein has one entry. The data contain around 300,000 distinct CDR3 sequences, 12% to 15% of them seen just once; the ten biggest clones take up roughly 31%. The sequenced sample was blood. The receptors were gathered from a woman between 50 and 59 years old with Graves' hyperthyroidism that later progressed to Graves' ophthalmopathy. CDR3s include the opening cysteine and the closing phenylalanine or tryptophan. The order of the fields is J gene, clone size, V gene, D gene, CDR3 protein, CDR3 DNA. D genes are given only for firm matches. Some rows mark clone size as missing; the rest say once, few, many or name a class of expanded clone.

TRBJ2-7	many	TRBV2	NA	CASSETYRGLLHEQYF	TGTGCCAGCAGTGAAACCTACCGGGGCTTACTCCACGAGCAGTACTTC
TRBJ2-5	many	TRBV11-2	NA	CASSLVPKETQYF	TGTGCCAGCAGCTTAGTACCTAAAGAGACCCAGTACTTC
TRBJ2-7	many	TRBV6-2/TRBV6-3	TRBD2	CASRALAGVAYEQYF	TGTGCCAGCAGGGCCCTAGCGGGCGTTGCCTACGAGCAGTACTTC
TRBJ2-1	few	TRBV20-1	NA	CTPSGTAPREQFF	TGCACCCCAAGCGGGACAGCCCCTCGGGAGCAGTTCTTC
TRBJ1-5	many	TRBV20-1	NA	CSASGGGGNQPQHF	TGCAGTGCTAGCGGCGGGGGAGGCAATCAGCCCCAGCATTTT
TRBJ2-1	NA	TRBV24-1	TRBD2	CATSEGLAGGGEQFF	TGTGCCACCAGTGAGGGACTAGCGGGAGGTGGTGAGCAGTTCTTC
TRBJ2-1	many	TRBV7-9	NA	CASSSLTVSYNEQFF	TGTGCCAGCAGCTCCTTGACAGTTTCCTACAATGAGCAGTTCTTC
TRBJ2-2	few	TRBV5-4	NA	CASSLDRLGAGELFF	TGTGCCAGCAGCTTGGACAGACTGGGGGCCGGGGAGCTGTTTTTT
TRBJ1-3	few	TRBV2	TRBD1	CASNRQGTGGNTIYF	TGTGCCAGCAATCGACAGGGGACGGGTGGAAACACCATATATTTT
TRBJ2-5	NA	TRBV9	NA	CASSVDSSRKTQYF	TGTGCCAGCAGCGTAGATTCTAGCAGGAAGACCCAGTACTTC
TRBJ1-2	many	TRBV12-3/TRBV12-4	NA	CASSLQENYGYTF	TGTGCCAGCAGTTTGCAGGAGAACTATGGCTACACCTTC
TRBJ2-7	few	TRBV9	NA	CTSSVAGPQSYEQYF	TGTACCAGCAGCGTAGCCGGGCCCCAGTCATACGAGCAGTACTTC
TRBJ2-1	many	TRBV14	TRBD2	CASSLRLAVHNEQFF	TGTGCCAGCAGCCTACGACTAGCGGTACACAATGAGCAGTTCTTC
TRBJ1-2	many	TRBV6-1	TRBD1	CASSEFWTGDGYTF	TGTGCCAGCAGTGAATTTTGGACAGGCGATGGCTACACCTTC
TRBJ2-3	few	TRBV6-1	NA	CASSPELEGDTQYF	TGTGCCAGCAGCCCAGAATTGGAAGGAGATACGCAGTATTTT
TRBJ2-1	many	TRBV7-2	NA	CASSFLGNSYNEQFF	TGTGCCAGCAGCTTCTTAGGGAATTCCTACAATGAGCAGTTCTTC
TRBJ2-1	NA	TRBV19	TRBD2	CASSIGTSGNYNEQFF	TGTGCCAGTAGTATAGGAACTAGCGGGAACTACAATGAGCAGTTCTTC
TRBJ1-1	many	TRBV2	TRBD1	CARVTGQAAAEAFF	TGTGCCAGGGTGACGGGACAGGCCGCCGCTGAAGCTTTCTTT
TRBJ2-1	few	TRBV12-5	NA	CASGLPGGEQFF	TGTGCTAGTGGTTTGCCAGGAGGTGAGCAGTTCTTC
TRBJ2-7	many	TRBV28	NA	CASSPTNSYEQYF	TGTGCCAGCAGCCCCACTAACTCCTACGAGCAGTACTTC
TRBJ2-7	few	TRBV30	NA	CAWEPDSSYEQYF	TGTGCCTGGGAGCCCGATAGCTCCTACGAGCAGTACTTC
TRBJ2-3	many	TRBV13	TRBD2	CASSFSRSGRKGGTQYF	TGTGCCAGCAGCTTCTCCCGAAGCGGGAGGAAGGGTGGTACGCAGTATTTT
TRBJ2-2	few	TRBV12-3/TRBV12-4	NA	CASSQGRGTGPTGELFF	TGTGCCAGCAGCCAGGGGCGGGGGACAGGACCGACCGGGGAGCTGTTTTTT
TRBJ2-5	many	TRBV28	TRBD1	CASTDRGRETQYF	TGTGCCAGCACGGACAGGGGCCGAGAGACCCAGTACTTC